This TCR beta chain was sequenced for a study of blood T cell repertoires in COVID-19. On the study more broadly: From the United States, Italy and Spain came samples of acute and convalescent COVID-19. Sources were T cells, B-cell-depleted T cells, or PBMCs; the material itself was cDNA or gDNA.

Germline V lookup: CDR1 LNHNV, CDR2 YYDKDF (reference sequence). V gave up 9 bases and J gave up 3 bases, with 20 bases separating them. The CDR3 runs to 15 residues. Per the original data handling: Amplification with reference gene primers provided the estimates of nucleated cell counts. The repertoire was sequenced with immunoSEQ multiplex PCR; TCRdb's copy has only in-frame clones and lacks some. V, J and clone size reflect that table, while D and trimming were determined from the DNA. This table holds approximately 320,000 clones, over 85% found once. Seattle participants joined during active infection and were tracked over time.

This sequence originates from a woman aged 30 to 39 with COVID-19, enrolled during active disease. V gene TRBV15 combines with J gene TRBJ1-2; D call uncertain. The sequencing sample was made of peripheral blood. CDR3 nucleotides: TGTGCCACTCAAGCGAGCGTGTCCCCATACTATGGCTACACCTTC. Its protein product is CATQASVSPYYGYTF.